This paragraph reports one T cell receptor (beta chain). Its antigen is unidentified. Profiled with immunoSEQ multiplex PCR; TCRdb holds only in-frame clones, not every one. The sample has almost 100,000 clones, around nine tenths seen once. This sample was taken from a study of PD-1 blockade in classical Hodgkin lymphoma. Study context: The study gave patients nivolumab 3 mg/kg intravenously every 2 weeks. Study conclusions and caveats: The baseline diversity of complete responders showed similarity to that of newly diagnosed patients. A significant rise in TCR diversity was seen by C4D1 for CD4+ cells but not for CD8+ cells. Lower baseline TCR diversity was reported for newly diagnosed patients than for healthy donors.

V was pared by 1 base and J by 1 base, with 7 bases between. CDR1 is SGHAT, CDR2 FQDESV, per germline (reference sequence). The CDR3 spans 14 residues. All patients experienced relapse after autologous stem cell transplantation, and brentuximab vedotin exposure was variable. The specimen comprised peripheral blood mononuclear cells (PBMCs), sampled at baseline. This sequence was found in a human donor with classical Hodgkin lymphoma. The chain has TRBV11-1 and TRBJ1-1; no definite D call. The CDR3 loop is CASSLDAWNTEAFF. The CDR3 nucleotides are TGTGCCAGCAGCTTAGACGCATGGAACACTGAAGCTTTCTTT.